This is a list of T cell receptor beta chains from one sample in a study of shared clonotypes between healthy human individuals. Here immunoSEQ multiplex PCR was the method, and the copy in TCRdb shows in-frame clones only, minus some. This table holds over 950,000 clones, roughly 80% found once. Specimen: memory CD4+ T cells from PBMCs. All receptors come from a man aged 18 to 29 in good health. Some clones in this sample may be carry-over from other donors' samples. Both conserved end residues are part of each CDR3. The D gene is left open where the match is weak. Clone size, where shown, is once, few, many, or a class for clones that have expanded.

CDR3 protein: CASSVGQGNYEQYF
CDR3 DNA: TGTGCCAGCAGCGTCGGACAGGGGAATTACGAGCAGTACTTC
D gene: TRBD1
J gene: TRBJ2-7
clone size: -
V gene: TRBV9

CDR3 protein: CASSDRQAYNEQFF
CDR3 DNA: TGTGCCAGCAGTGACAGACAGGCCTACAATGAGCAGTTCTTC
D gene: -
J gene: TRBJ2-1
clone size: many
V gene: TRBV6-6

CDR3 protein: CASSGTGAETQYF
CDR3 DNA: TGTGCCAGCAGTGGAACAGGGGCGGAGACCCAGTACTTC
D gene: TRBD1
J gene: TRBJ2-5
clone size: -
V gene: TRBV25-1

CDR3 protein: CASSLDLVGVPYNEQFF
CDR3 DNA: TGTGCCAGCAGCTTAGATTTGGTGGGAGTTCCCTACAATGAGCAGTTCTTC
D gene: -
J gene: TRBJ2-1
clone size: -
V gene: TRBV11-2

CDR3 protein: CSAGMDTQYF
CDR3 DNA: TGCAGCGCGGGTATGGATACGCAGTATTTT
D gene: -
J gene: TRBJ2-3
clone size: -
V gene: TRBV20-1

CDR3 protein: CASSPSGETQYF
CDR3 DNA: TGTGCCAGCAGTCCGTCAGGAGAGACCCAGTACTTC
D gene: -
J gene: TRBJ2-5
clone size: -
V gene: TRBV6-6

CDR3 protein: CASSSTGSYQPQHF
CDR3 DNA: TGTGCCAGCAGCTCCACAGGGTCGTATCAGCCCCAGCATTTT
D gene: -
J gene: TRBJ1-5
clone size: few
V gene: TRBV7-9

CDR3 protein: CASSNAGWELHNEQFF
CDR3 DNA: TGTGCCAGCAGCAATGCCGGGTGGGAGTTACACAATGAGCAGTTCTTC
D gene: -
J gene: TRBJ2-1
clone size: -
V gene: TRBV7-2

CDR3 protein: CASHLPWAQYF
CDR3 DNA: TGTGCCAGCCACTTGCCTTGGGCCCAGTACTTC
D gene: -
J gene: TRBJ2-5
clone size: -
V gene: TRBV11-1

CDR3 protein: CASSLSGTNEQFF
CDR3 DNA: TGTGCCAGCAGCTTATCCGGGACGAACGAGCAGTTCTTC
D gene: -
J gene: TRBJ2-1
clone size: -
V gene: TRBV11-2

CDR3 protein: CASGASGTTDTQYF
CDR3 DNA: TGTGCCAGCGGGGCTAGCGGGACCACAGATACGCAGTATTTT
D gene: TRBD2
J gene: TRBJ2-3
clone size: -
V gene: TRBV27

CDR3 protein: CASSSGSLLPGLAQYF
CDR3 DNA: TGTGCCAGTTCTAGCGGGAGCTTACTCCCCGGTCTGGCCCAGTACTTC
D gene: TRBD2
J gene: TRBJ2-5
clone size: -
V gene: TRBV28

CDR3 protein: CASSSLRGPSNQPQHF
CDR3 DNA: TGTGCCAGCAGCTCTCTCCGGGGCCCTAGCAATCAGCCCCAGCATTTT
D gene: -
J gene: TRBJ1-5
clone size: -
V gene: TRBV5-6

CDR3 protein: CASSFGRENSPLHF
CDR3 DNA: TGTGCCAGCAGCTTTGGGAGGGAAAATTCACCCCTCCACTTT
D gene: -
J gene: TRBJ1-6
clone size: -
V gene: TRBV5-6

CDR3 protein: CASVRVPGTDTQYF
CDR3 DNA: TGTGCCAGCGTGCGGGTCCCGGGCACAGATACGCAGTATTTT
D gene: -
J gene: TRBJ2-3
clone size: -
V gene: TRBV7-2

CDR3 protein: CASSPGLNTEAFF
CDR3 DNA: TGTGCCAGCAGCCCTGGGCTGAACACTGAAGCTTTCTTT
D gene: -
J gene: TRBJ1-1
clone size: -
V gene: TRBV9

CDR3 protein: CASSPPRRVSYNEQFF
CDR3 DNA: TGTGCCAGCAGTCCCCCCCGAAGGGTTTCCTACAATGAGCAGTTCTTC
D gene: -
J gene: TRBJ2-1
clone size: -
V gene: TRBV28

CDR3 protein: CASSPRDGPGNTIYF
CDR3 DNA: TGTGCCAGCTCTCCGAGGGACGGACCTGGAAACACCATATATTTT
D gene: -
J gene: TRBJ1-3
clone size: -
V gene: TRBV18

CDR3 protein: CASSSGGGALYF
CDR3 DNA: TGTGCCAGCAGTTCAGGGGGCGGCGCTTTGTATTTT
D gene: TRBD1
J gene: TRBJ2-3
clone size: few
V gene: TRBV6-5

CDR3 protein: CSVGGLAGGRTDTQYF
CDR3 DNA: TGCAGCGTTGGGGGACTAGCGGGAGGGAGGACAGATACGCAGTATTTT
D gene: TRBD2
J gene: TRBJ2-3
clone size: -
V gene: TRBV29-1

CDR3 protein: CASSWGGQFRAGYTF
CDR3 DNA: TGTGCCAGCAGCTGGGGGGGACAGTTCCGGGCGGGCTACACCTTC
D gene: TRBD1
J gene: TRBJ1-2
clone size: -
V gene: TRBV5-4

CDR3 protein: CASSSLGTVQETQYF
CDR3 DNA: TGTGCCAGCAGTTCATTAGGGACAGTACAAGAGACCCAGTACTTC
D gene: TRBD1
J gene: TRBJ2-5
clone size: -
V gene: TRBV28

CDR3 protein: CAISGEGAGRSFF
CDR3 DNA: TGTGCCATCAGCGGCGAGGGGGCAGGGCGCTCTTTCTTT
D gene: TRBD1
J gene: TRBJ1-1
clone size: -
V gene: TRBV10-3

CDR3 protein: CASSEYRLNTEAFF
CDR3 DNA: TGTGCCAGCAGTGAATACAGACTGAACACTGAAGCTTTCTTT
D gene: -
J gene: TRBJ1-1
clone size: -
V gene: TRBV25-1

CDR3 protein: CASSYAGNQETQYF
CDR3 DNA: TGTGCCAGCAGTTACGCAGGGAACCAAGAGACCCAGTACTTC
D gene: -
J gene: TRBJ2-5
clone size: -
V gene: TRBV6-6

CDR3 protein: CASSYSPGKGTEAFF
CDR3 DNA: TGTGCCAGCAGTTACTCACCGGGAAAGGGCACTGAAGCTTTCTTT
D gene: -
J gene: TRBJ1-1
clone size: -
V gene: TRBV6-5

CDR3 protein: CASRPNTRINSPLHF
CDR3 DNA: TGTGCCAGCAGGCCCAACACCCGGATAAATTCACCCCTCCACTTT
D gene: -
J gene: TRBJ1-6
clone size: -
V gene: TRBV28

CDR3 protein: CASRSWGQGILGQYF
CDR3 DNA: TGTGCCAGCAGATCCTGGGGACAGGGTATCCTGGGGCAGTACTTC
D gene: TRBD1
J gene: TRBJ2-7
clone size: -
V gene: TRBV6-1

CDR3 protein: CASSEGSITGELFF
CDR3 DNA: TGTGCCAGCAGTGAAGGAAGTATTACCGGGGAGCTGTTTTTT
D gene: -
J gene: TRBJ2-2
clone size: -
V gene: TRBV6-1

CDR3 protein: CASSHKGLSTDTQYF
CDR3 DNA: TGTGCCAGCAGCCATAAAGGACTGAGCACAGATACGCAGTATTTT
D gene: -
J gene: TRBJ2-3
clone size: -
V gene: TRBV5-4

CDR3 protein: CASSPGYEQYF
CDR3 DNA: TGCGCCAGCAGCCCGGGATACGAGCAGTACTTC
D gene: -
J gene: TRBJ2-7
clone size: -
V gene: TRBV5-1

CDR3 protein: CASRSAGSGPYEQYF
CDR3 DNA: TGTGCCAGCAGATCCGCAGGGTCCGGACCTTACGAGCAGTACTTC
D gene: -
J gene: TRBJ2-7
clone size: -
V gene: TRBV28

CDR3 protein: CVRSCLRRQPQHF
CDR3 DNA: TGTGTCAGAAGCTGCCTCCGTCGACAGCCCCAGCATTTT
D gene: -
J gene: TRBJ1-5
clone size: -
V gene: TRBV7-5

CDR3 protein: CASSWGQGDRGYTF
CDR3 DNA: TGTGCCAGCAGTTGGGGACAGGGGGATAGGGGCTACACCTTC
D gene: TRBD1
J gene: TRBJ1-2
clone size: -
V gene: TRBV28

CDR3 protein: CASSYSAVNTEAFF
CDR3 DNA: TGTGCCAGCAGTTACTCGGCGGTGAACACTGAAGCTTTCTTT
D gene: -
J gene: TRBJ1-1
clone size: -
V gene: TRBV6-6

CDR3 protein: CASISTGGVYEQYF
CDR3 DNA: TGTGCCAGCATCTCTACAGGGGGAGTGTACGAGCAGTACTTC
D gene: TRBD1
J gene: TRBJ2-7
clone size: -
V gene: TRBV28

CDR3 protein: CASSLVGHLEAFF
CDR3 DNA: TGTGCCAGCAGCTTAGTAGGGCACCTTGAAGCTTTCTTT
D gene: -
J gene: TRBJ1-1
clone size: -
V gene: TRBV11-2